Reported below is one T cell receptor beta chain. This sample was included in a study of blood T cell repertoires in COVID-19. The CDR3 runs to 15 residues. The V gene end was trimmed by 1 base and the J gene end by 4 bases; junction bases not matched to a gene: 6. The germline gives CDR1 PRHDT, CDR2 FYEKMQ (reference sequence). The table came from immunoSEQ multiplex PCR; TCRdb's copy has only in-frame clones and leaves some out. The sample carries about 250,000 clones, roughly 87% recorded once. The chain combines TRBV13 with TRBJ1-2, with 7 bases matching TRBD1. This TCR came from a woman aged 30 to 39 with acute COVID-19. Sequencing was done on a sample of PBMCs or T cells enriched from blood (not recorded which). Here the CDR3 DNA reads TGTGCCAGCAGCTTAGTGGGACAGCTAGGCTATGGCTACACCTTC. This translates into CASSLVGQLGYGYTF.